Listed below are T cell receptor beta chains from one sample, sequenced in a study of cytomegalovirus exposure and HLA in healthy donors. Sequencing was performed with immunoSEQ multiplex PCR; in TCRdb, only in-frame clones are kept and a portion is missing. The sample has roughly 170,000 clones, 80% seen once. The sequenced material came from PBMCs. The receptor set was obtained from a boy between 10 and 17 years old in good health and CMV-seronegative. The CDR3 runs from the conserved cysteine through the conserved F or W. The order of the fields is CDR3 protein, D gene, J gene, V gene. A D gene is named only where the DNA matches it firmly.

cdr3_aa: CASSLARQTGGIGNQPQHF
d_call: TRBD1
j_call: TRBJ1-5
v_call: TRBV7-2

cdr3_aa: CASSLSGFWSEAFF
d_call: -
j_call: TRBJ1-1
v_call: TRBV6-1

cdr3_aa: CASSQNRVTAELFF
d_call: -
j_call: TRBJ2-2
v_call: TRBV4-1

cdr3_aa: CASSYTLRQRDEKLFF
d_call: -
j_call: TRBJ1-4
v_call: TRBV6-5

cdr3_aa: CAWRAGDDSPLHF
d_call: -
j_call: TRBJ1-6
v_call: TRBV30

cdr3_aa: CASTPGHQNTEAFF
d_call: -
j_call: TRBJ1-1
v_call: TRBV19

cdr3_aa: CASSLGRSSTDTQYF
d_call: -
j_call: TRBJ2-3
v_call: TRBV5-4

cdr3_aa: CASSYGWQGVGEQYF
d_call: -
j_call: TRBJ2-7
v_call: TRBV6-6

cdr3_aa: CATSRPGTGKNTEAFF
d_call: TRBD1
j_call: TRBJ1-1
v_call: TRBV15

cdr3_aa: CASSLGLDTNYGYTF
d_call: -
j_call: TRBJ1-2
v_call: TRBV5-5